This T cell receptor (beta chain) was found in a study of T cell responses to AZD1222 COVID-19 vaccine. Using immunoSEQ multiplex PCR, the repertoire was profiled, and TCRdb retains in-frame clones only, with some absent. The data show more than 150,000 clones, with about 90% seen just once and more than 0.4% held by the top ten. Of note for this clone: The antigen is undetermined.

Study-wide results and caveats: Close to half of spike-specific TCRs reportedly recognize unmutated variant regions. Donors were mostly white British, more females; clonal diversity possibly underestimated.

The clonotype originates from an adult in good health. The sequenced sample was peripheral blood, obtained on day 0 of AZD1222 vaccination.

Here the CDR3 reads CATSATSGAYEQYF. The CDR3, as DNA: TGTGCCACCAGCGCGACTAGCGGGGCCTACGAGCAGTACTTC. The chain employs TRBV15 and TRBJ2-7; TRBD2 aligns across 11 bases. The junction had 2 bases not matched to a gene; V was cut back by 5 bases and J by 2 bases. The CDR3 consists of 14 residues. CDR1 is LNHNV and CDR2 is YYDKDF in the germline V gene (reference sequence).